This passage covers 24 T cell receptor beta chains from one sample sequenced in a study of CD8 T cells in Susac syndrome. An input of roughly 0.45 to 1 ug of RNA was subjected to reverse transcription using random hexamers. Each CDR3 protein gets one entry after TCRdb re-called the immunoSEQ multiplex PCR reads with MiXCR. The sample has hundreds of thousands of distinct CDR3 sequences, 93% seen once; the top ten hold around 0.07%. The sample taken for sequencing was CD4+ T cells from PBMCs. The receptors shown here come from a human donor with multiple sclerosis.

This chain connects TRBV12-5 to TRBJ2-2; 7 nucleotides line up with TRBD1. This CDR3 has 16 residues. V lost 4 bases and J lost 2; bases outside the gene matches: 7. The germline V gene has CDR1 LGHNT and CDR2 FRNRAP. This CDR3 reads CASGWKGQQNTGELFF. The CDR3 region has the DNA TGTGCTAGTGGTTGGAAGGGACAGCAAAACACCGGGGAGCTGTTTTTT.

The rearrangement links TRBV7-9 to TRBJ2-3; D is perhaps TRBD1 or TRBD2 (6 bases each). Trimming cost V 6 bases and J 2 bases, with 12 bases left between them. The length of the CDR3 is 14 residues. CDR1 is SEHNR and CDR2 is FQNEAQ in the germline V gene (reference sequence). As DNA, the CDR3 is TGTGCCAGCAGTAAAGGGGGGCTCACAGATACGCAGTATTTT. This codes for CASSKGGLTDTQYF.

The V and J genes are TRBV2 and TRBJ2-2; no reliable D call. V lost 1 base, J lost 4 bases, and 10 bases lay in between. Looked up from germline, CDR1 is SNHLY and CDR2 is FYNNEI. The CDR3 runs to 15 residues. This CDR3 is CASSEGPPPTGELFF. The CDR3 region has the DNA TGTGCCAGCAGTGAAGGGCCCCCACCCACCGGGGAGCTGTTTTTT. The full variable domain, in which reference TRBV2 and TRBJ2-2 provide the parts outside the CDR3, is EPEVTQTPSHQVTQMGQEVILRCVPISNHLYFYWYRQILGQKVEFLVSFYNNEISEKSEIFDDQFSVERPDGSNFTLKIRSTKLEDSAMYFCASSEGPPPTGELFFGEGSRLTVL.

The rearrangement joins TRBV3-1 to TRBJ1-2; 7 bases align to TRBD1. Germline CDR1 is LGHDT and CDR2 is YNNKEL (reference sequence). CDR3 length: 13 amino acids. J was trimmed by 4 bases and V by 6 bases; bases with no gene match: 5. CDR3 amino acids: CASSDRVAYGYTF. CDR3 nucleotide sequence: TGTGCCAGCAGTGACAGGGTGGCCTATGGCTACACCTTC.

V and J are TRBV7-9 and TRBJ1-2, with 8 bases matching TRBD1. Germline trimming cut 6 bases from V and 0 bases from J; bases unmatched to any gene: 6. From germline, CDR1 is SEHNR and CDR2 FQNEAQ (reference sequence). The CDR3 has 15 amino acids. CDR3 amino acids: CASSHDRGPNYGYTF. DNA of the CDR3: TGTGCCAGCAGTCACGACAGGGGTCCTAACTATGGCTACACCTTC. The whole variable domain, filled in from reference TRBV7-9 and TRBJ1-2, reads DTGVSQNPRHKITKRGQNVTFRCDPISEHNRLYWYRQTLGQGPEFLTYFQNEAQLEKSRLLSDRFSAERPKGSFSTLEIQRTEQGDSAMYLCASSHDRGPNYGYTFGSGTRLTVV.

The CDR3 here is CASSSAGGMGGYTF. Here the CDR3 DNA reads TGTGCCAGCAGCTCGGCAGGGGGCATGGGGGGCTACACCTTC. The chain combines TRBV7-8 with TRBJ1-2; 8 bases match TRBD1. From germline, CDR1 is SGHVS and CDR2 FQNEAQ. This CDR3 has 14 residues. The J segment lost 8 bases and the V segment lost 4 bases, leaving 9 bases of the junction unmatched. The full variable domain, in which reference TRBV7-8 and TRBJ1-2 provide the parts outside the CDR3, is GAGVSQSPRYKVAKRGQDVALRCDPISGHVSLFWYQQALGQGPEFLTYFQNEAQLDKSGLPSDRFFAERPEGSVSTLKIQRTQQEDSAVYLCASSSAGGMGGYTFGSGTRLTVV.

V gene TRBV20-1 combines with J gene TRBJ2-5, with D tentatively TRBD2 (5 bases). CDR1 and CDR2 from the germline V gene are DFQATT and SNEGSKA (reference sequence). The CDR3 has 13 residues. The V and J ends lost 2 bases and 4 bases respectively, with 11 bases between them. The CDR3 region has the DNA TGCAGTGCTAGACCCCAAGGGAGAGAGACCCAGTACTTC. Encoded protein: CSARPQGRETQYF.

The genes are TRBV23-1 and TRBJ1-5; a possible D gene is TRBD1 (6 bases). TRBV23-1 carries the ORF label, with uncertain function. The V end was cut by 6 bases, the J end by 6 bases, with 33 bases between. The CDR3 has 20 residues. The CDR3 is CASSQSGPSGWTASRQPQHF. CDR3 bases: TGCGCCAGCAGCCAGTCAGGGCCTTCGGGCTGGACAGCTAGTCGTCAGCCCCAGCATTTT.

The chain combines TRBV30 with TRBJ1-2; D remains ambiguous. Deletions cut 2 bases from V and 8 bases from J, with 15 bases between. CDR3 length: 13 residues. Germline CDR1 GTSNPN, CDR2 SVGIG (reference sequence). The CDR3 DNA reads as TGTGCCTGGAGTCCCGGGTCTGGGCTAGGCTACACCTTC. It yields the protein CAWSPGSGLGYTF. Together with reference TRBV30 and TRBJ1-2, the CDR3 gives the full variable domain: SQTIHQWPATLVQPVGSPLSLECTVEGTSNPNLYWYRQAAGRGLQLLFYSVGIGQISSEVPQNLSASRPQDRQFILSSKKLLLSDSGFYLCAWSPGSGLGYTFGSGTRLTVV.

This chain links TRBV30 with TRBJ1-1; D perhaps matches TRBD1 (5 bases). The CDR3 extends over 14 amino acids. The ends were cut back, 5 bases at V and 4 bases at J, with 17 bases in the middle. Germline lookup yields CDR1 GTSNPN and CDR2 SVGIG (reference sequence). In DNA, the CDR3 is TGTGCCTGGGGGGGAACAGTACCGGGCACTGAAGCTTTCTTT. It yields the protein CAWGGTVPGTEAFF. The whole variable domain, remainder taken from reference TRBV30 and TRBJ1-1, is SQTIHQWPATLVQPVGSPLSLECTVEGTSNPNLYWYRQAAGRGLQLLFYSVGIGQISSEVPQNLSASRPQDRQFILSSKKLLLSDSGFYLCAWGGTVPGTEAFFGQGTRLTVV.

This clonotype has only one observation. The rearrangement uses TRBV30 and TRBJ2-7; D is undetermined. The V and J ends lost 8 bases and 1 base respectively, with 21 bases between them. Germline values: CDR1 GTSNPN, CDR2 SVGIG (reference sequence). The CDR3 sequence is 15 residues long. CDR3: CAGPGRKLKSYEQYF. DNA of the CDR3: TGTGCCGGGCCCGGAAGAAAGTTGAAATCCTACGAGCAGTACTTC. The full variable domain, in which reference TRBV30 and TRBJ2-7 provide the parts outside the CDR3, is SQTIHQWPATLVQPVGSPLSLECTVEGTSNPNLYWYRQAAGRGLQLLFYSVGIGQISSEVPQNLSASRPQDRQFILSSKKLLLSDSGFYLCAGPGRKLKSYEQYFGPGTRLTVT.

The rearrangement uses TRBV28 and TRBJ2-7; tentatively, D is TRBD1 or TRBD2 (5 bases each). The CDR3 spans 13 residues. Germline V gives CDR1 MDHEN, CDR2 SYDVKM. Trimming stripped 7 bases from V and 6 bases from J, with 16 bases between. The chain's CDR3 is CASTSMLRGEQYF. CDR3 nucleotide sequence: TGTGCCAGCACTAGCATGTTGAGGGGCGAGCAGTACTTC.

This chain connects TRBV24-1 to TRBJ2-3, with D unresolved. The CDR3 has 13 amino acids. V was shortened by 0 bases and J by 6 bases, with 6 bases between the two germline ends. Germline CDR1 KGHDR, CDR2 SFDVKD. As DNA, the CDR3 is TGTGCCACCAGTGATTTGAACACGGATACGCAGTATTTT. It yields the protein CATSDLNTDTQYF.

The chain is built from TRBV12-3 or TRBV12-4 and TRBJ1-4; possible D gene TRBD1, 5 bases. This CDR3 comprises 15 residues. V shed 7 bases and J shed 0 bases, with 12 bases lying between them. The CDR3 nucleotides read TGTGCCAGCACCCCGACGGGGGCAACTAATGAAAAACTGTTTTTT. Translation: CASTPTGATNEKLFF.

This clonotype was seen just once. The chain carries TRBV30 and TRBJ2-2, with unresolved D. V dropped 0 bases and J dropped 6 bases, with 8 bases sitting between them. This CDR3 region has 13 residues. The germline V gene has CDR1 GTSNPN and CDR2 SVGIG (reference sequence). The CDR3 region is CAWSVLLAGELFF. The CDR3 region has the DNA TGTGCCTGGAGTGTACTTCTGGCCGGGGAGCTGTTTTTT. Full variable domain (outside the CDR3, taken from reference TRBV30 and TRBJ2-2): SQTIHQWPATLVQPVGSPLSLECTVEGTSNPNLYWYRQAAGRGLQLLFYSVGIGQISSEVPQNLSASRPQDRQFILSSKKLLLSDSGFYLCAWSVLLAGELFFGEGSRLTVL.

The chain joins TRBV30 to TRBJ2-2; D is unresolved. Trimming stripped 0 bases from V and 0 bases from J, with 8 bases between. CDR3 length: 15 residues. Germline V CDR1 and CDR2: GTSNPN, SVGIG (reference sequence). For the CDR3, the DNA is TGTGCCTGGAGTGTGGAGCCACCGAACACCGGGGAGCTGTTTTTT. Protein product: CAWSVEPPNTGELFF.

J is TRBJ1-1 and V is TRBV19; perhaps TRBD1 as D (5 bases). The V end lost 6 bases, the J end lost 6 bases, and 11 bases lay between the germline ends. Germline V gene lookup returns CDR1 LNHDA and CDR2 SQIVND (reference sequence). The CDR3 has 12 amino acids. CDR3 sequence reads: CASRDGGAEAFF. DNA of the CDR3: TGTGCCAGTAGAGACGGGGGAGCTGAAGCTTTCTTT.

The CDR3 spells CASSPQRNTEAFF. CDR3 nucleotides: TGTGCCAGCAGCCCCCAGAGGAACACTGAAGCTTTCTTT. This chain uses TRBV14 with TRBJ1-1, with D unresolved. Trimming took 4 bases from V and 1 from J, leaving 7 bases between them. This CDR3 region has 13 residues. The germline gives CDR1 SGHDN, CDR2 FVKESK.

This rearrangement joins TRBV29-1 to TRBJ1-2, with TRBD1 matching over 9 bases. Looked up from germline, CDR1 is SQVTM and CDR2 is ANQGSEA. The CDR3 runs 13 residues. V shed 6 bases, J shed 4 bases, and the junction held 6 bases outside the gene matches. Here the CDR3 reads CSVGQGSTYGYTF. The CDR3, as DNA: TGCAGCGTCGGACAGGGGAGCACCTATGGCTACACCTTC.

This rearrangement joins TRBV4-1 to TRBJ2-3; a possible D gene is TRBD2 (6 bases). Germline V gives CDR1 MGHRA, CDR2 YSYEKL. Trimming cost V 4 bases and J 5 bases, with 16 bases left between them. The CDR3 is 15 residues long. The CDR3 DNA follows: TGCGCCAGCAGCCGACTAGGGTCGGGTAGAGATACGCAGTATTTT. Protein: CASSRLGSGRDTQYF.

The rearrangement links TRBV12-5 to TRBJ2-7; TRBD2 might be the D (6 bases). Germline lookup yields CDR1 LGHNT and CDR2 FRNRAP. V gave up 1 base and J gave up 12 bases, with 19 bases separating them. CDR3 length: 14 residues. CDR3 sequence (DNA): TGTGCTAGTGGTTTGGCGCGGGGAGACGGTCGGGCGTACTTC. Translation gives CASGLARGDGRAYF.

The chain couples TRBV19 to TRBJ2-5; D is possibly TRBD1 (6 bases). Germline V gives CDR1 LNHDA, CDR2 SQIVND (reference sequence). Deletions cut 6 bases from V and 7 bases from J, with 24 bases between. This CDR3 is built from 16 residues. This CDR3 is CASSRLLMTGDGTQYF. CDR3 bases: TGTGCCAGTAGCCGGCTCCTTATGACAGGAGACGGGACCCAGTACTTC.

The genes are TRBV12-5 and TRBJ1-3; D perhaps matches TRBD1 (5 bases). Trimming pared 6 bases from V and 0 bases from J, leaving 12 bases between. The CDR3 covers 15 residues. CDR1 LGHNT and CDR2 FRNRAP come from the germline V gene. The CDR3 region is CASGRDSSSGNTIYF. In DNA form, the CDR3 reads TGTGCTAGTGGACGGGACTCAAGCTCTGGAAACACCATATATTTT. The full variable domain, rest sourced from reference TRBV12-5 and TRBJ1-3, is DARVTQTPRHKVTEMGQEVTMRCQPILGHNTVFWYRQTMMQGLELLAYFRNRAPLDDSGMPKDRFSAEMPDATLATLKIQPSEPRDSAVYFCASGRDSSSGNTIYFGEGSWLTVV.

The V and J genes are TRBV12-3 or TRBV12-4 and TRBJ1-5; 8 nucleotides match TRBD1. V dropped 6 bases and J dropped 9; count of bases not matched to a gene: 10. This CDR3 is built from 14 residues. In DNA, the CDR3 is TGTGCCAGCAGCCTAGACAGGGGCCTCGGGCCCCAGCATTTT. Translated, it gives CASSLDRGLGPQHF.